What follows are 8 T cell receptor beta chains derived from one specimen sequenced in a study of OX40 agonist ivuxolimab in advanced cancers. Only in-frame clones appear in the TCRdb table, and some are missing; sequencing was by immunoSEQ multiplex PCR. In the table there are 50,000 to 80,000 clones, roughly nine tenths of which are singletons. The starting material was CD4+ or CD8+ T cells sorted from blood, obtained in a trial of the OX40 agonist ivuxolimab. The receptor set was obtained from an adult with an advanced solid tumor such as melanoma, head and neck, liver or kidney cancer.

The V and J genes are TRBV5-4 and TRBJ2-7, with a weak D call TRBD1 (7 bases). There are 15 residues in the CDR3. Looked up from germline, CDR1 is SGHNT and CDR2 is YYREEE (reference sequence). The germline V and J ends were trimmed by 4 bases and 2 bases, with 16 bases remaining between them. The CDR3: CASSQNRGGPYEQYF. The CDR3 region has the DNA TGTGCCAGCAGCCAAAACAGGGGAGGCCCCTACGAGCAGTACTTC.

This chain links TRBV28 with TRBJ1-2, with a weak D call TRBD1 (5 bases). Trimming took 6 bases from V and 1 from J, leaving 18 bases between them. Germline assignment: CDR1 MDHEN and CDR2 SYDVKM. The CDR3 is 16 residues long. CDR3 nucleotides: TGTGCCAGCAGGACCGGGGCCTGGGGGAGTAACTATGGCTACACCTTC. The encoded protein is CASRTGAWGSNYGYTF.

A remark on this clone: In the same sample, other DNA sequences code for this CDR3. The V and J genes are TRBV7-9 and TRBJ1-5, with TRBD1 matching over 8 bases. Trimming removed 6 bases from V and 7 bases from J; junction bases left unmatched: 8. The CDR3 is 14 amino acids. Germline CDR1 SEHNR, CDR2 FQNEAQ (reference sequence). CDR3 region: CASSPDRGDQPQHF. In nucleotides, the CDR3 is TGTGCCAGCAGTCCAGACAGGGGAGACCAGCCCCAGCATTTT.

The chain is built from TRBV28 and TRBJ2-1, with 7 bases fitting TRBD1. V lost 2 bases to trimming and J lost 2 bases; unmatched junction nucleotides: 0. There are 14 residues in the CDR3. Looked up from germline, CDR1 is MDHEN and CDR2 is SYDVKM. CDR3 in amino acids: CASSLQGAYNEQFF. The CDR3 nucleotides read TGTGCCAGCAGTTTACAGGGGGCCTACAATGAGCAGTTCTTC.

The chain couples TRBV27 to TRBJ2-7; D not certain. There are 15 residues in the CDR3. Per germline, CDR1 MNHEY and CDR2 SMNVEV (reference sequence). Trimming took 0 bases from V and 1 from J, leaving 10 bases between them. The CDR3 nucleotides read TGTGCCAGCAGTTTATCGTACCGCCAATCCTACGAGCAGTACTTC. Protein product: CASSLSYRQSYEQYF.

The V and J genes are TRBV7-9 and TRBJ1-2, with 11 bases lining up with TRBD1. Germline loops: CDR1 SEHNR, CDR2 FQNEAQ (reference sequence). The CDR3 is made up of 16 amino acids. The V segment lost 8 bases and the J segment 5 bases; nucleotides outside the gene matches: 13. CDR3 protein: CASWDGTGGTLYGYTF. The CDR3 coding sequence is TGTGCCAGCTGGGATGGGACAGGGGGTACTCTTTATGGCTACACCTTC.

J is TRBJ2-1 and V is TRBV5-1; 7 bases match TRBD2. The CDR3 length is 16 residues. The junction had 11 bases not matched to a gene; V was cut back by 4 bases and J by 4 bases. CDR1 and CDR2 (germline): SGHRS, YFSETQ. CDR3: CASSGTGTTSYNEQFF. As DNA, the CDR3 is TGCGCCAGCAGCGGAACCGGGACTACCTCTTACAATGAGCAGTTCTTC.

This clone was recorded only once. The chain carries TRBV5-4 and TRBJ2-3; D may be TRBD2 (6 bases). Trimming shortened V by 1 base and J by 1 base, and 13 bases separated the two germline ends. This CDR3 is 16 amino acids long. Per germline, CDR1 SGHNT and CDR2 YYREEE (reference sequence). The DNA of the CDR3 is TGTGCCAGCAGCTTGAGCCCGCGGGGAGGCACAGATACGCAGTATTTT. Its translation is CASSLSPRGGTDTQYF.